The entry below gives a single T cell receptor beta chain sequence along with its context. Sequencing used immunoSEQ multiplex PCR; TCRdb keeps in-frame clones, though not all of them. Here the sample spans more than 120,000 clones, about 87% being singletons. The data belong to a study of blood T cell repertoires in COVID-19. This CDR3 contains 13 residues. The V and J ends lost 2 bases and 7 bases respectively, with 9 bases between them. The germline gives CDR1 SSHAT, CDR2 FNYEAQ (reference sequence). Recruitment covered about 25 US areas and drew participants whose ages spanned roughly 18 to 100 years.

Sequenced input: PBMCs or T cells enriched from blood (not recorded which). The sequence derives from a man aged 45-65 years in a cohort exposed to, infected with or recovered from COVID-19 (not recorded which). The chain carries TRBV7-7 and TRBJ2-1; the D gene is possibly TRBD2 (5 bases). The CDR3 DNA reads TGTGCCAGCAGCTTACGCGGGCCGAATGAGCAGTTCTTC. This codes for CASSLRGPNEQFF.